The 2 T cell receptor beta chains below come from one sample, sequenced in a study of graft-versus-host responses after intestinal transplantation (dated by TCRdb to about 2021). The library was prepared using the immunoSEQ multiplex PCR assay. TCRdb stores this immuneACCESS table with in-frame sequences only. Part of the clones is absent; in the studies checked, under half of the shortfall reflects unresolved V genes, and no reason is known for the rest. The sample table lists around 97,000 clones, 93% of them with a count of one. Less than 1.5% of the sample is taken by the ten largest. This specimen's time point label, per the study, means: cells obtained before transplantation from donor or recipient. Their antigens remain unidentified. The sequenced sample was unstimulated CD8+ T cells sorted from spleen or lymph node cells, obtained before intestinal transplant. Every receptor here comes from a human donor who received an intestinal transplant.

About this clone itself: The junction and the germline gene differ at one end; a read error may be behind it. The CDR3 region has the DNA TGTGCAAGCAGATGGGGGTCGAACACCGGGGAGCTGTTTTTT. Amino acid sequence: CASRWGSNTGELFF. The rearrangement uses TRBV27 and TRBJ2-2; D could derive from TRBD1 or TRBD2 (5 bases each). The CDR3 contains 14 residues. Germline-derived CDR1 and CDR2 are MNHEY and SMNVEV (reference sequence).

CDR3 sequence reads: CASCRSDTEAFF. In DNA, the CDR3 is TGTGCCAGTTGTCGCTCGGACACTGAAGCTTTCTTT. The genes are TRBV6-1 and TRBJ1-1; D is undetermined. Deletions cut 9 bases from V and 3 bases from J, with 11 bases between. Germline CDR1 MNHNS, CDR2 SASEGT. The CDR3 runs 12 residues.